Included here is one TCR beta chain sequence, with context. What it binds is not known. This specimen comes from a study of graft-versus-host responses after intestinal transplantation. Study context: Every recipient underwent anti-thymocyte globulin induction, then tacrolimus and steroids for approximately 3 years.

Libraries were prepared by immunoSEQ multiplex PCR; TCRdb keeps only in-frame clonotypes and omits some of them. This table has over 70,000 clones, around 86% appearing once. The V end was cut by 4 bases, the J end by 5 bases, with 11 bases between. CDR3 length equals 13 residues. Germline V gives CDR1 SGDLS, CDR2 YYNGEE. Study-wide results and limits: Allograft clonal ratios (graft-versus-host to host-versus-graft) were high in patients who had graft-donor T cell macrochimerism. Recipient marrow held GvH clones, some first seen in ileum or blood. After transplant, early declines in HvG clones were associated with peak levels of circulating GvH clones.

The rearrangement links TRBV9 to TRBJ2-3; D might be TRBD2 (5 bases). Sequencing was performed on unstimulated CD8+ T cells sorted from spleen or lymph node cells, taken before intestinal transplant. The sequence came from a human donor who received an intestinal transplant. CDR3 coding DNA: TGTGCCAGCAGCACGACTAACCGAGATACGCAGTATTTT. Protein sequence: CASSTTNRDTQYF. Full variable domain (remainder filled in from reference TRBV9 and TRBJ2-3): DSGVTQTPKHLITATGQRVTLRCSPRSGDLSVYWYQQSLDQGLQFLIQYYNGEERAKGNILERFSAQQFPDLHSELNLSSLELGDSALYFCASSTTNRDTQYFGPGTRLTVL.